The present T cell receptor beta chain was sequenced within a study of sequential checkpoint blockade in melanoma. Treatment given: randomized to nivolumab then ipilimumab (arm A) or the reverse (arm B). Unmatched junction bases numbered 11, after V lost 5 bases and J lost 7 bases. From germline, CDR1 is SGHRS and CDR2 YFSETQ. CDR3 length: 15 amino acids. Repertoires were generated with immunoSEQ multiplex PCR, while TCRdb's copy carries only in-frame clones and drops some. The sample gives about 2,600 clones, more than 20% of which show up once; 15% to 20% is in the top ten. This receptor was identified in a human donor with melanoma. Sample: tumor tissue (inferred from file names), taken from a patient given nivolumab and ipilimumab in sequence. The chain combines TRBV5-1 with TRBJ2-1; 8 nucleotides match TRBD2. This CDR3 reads CASRVGLGFINEQFF. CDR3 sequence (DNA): TGCGCCAGCAGGGTGGGACTAGGCTTTATAAATGAGCAGTTCTTC.